The 21 T cell receptor beta chains given below trace back to one sample, sequenced in a study of cytomegalovirus exposure and HLA in healthy donors. Sequencing used immunoSEQ multiplex PCR; TCRdb keeps in-frame clones, though not all of them. Here the sample spans more than 70,000 clones, 94% being singletons. Sequencing used PBMCs. These receptor sequences come from a woman aged 18-29 years in good health and CMV-seronegative.

The CDR3 reads CASSDSSIDEQFF. The CDR3 region has the DNA TGTGCCAGCAGTGACTCTAGCATCGATGAGCAGTTCTTC. V is TRBV6-4 and J is TRBJ2-1; unclear D gene. The CDR3 runs to 13 residues. CDR1 is MRHNA, CDR2 SNTAGT, per germline. Trimming took 0 bases from V and 8 from J, leaving 8 bases between them.

This chain uses TRBV7-2 with TRBJ1-1; maybe TRBD1 (5 bases). Trimming took off 1 base at V and 5 bases at J, with 14 bases between the two ends. Germline V CDR1 and CDR2: SGHTA, FQGNSA. The CDR3 is 15 amino acids. CDR3 residues: CASSLDRGRSTEAFF. The CDR3 DNA reads as TGTGCCAGCAGCTTAGATCGGGGGAGAAGTACTGAAGCTTTCTTT.

The chain employs TRBV7-8 and TRBJ1-5, with D perhaps matching TRBD1 (6 bases). Germline CDR1 is SGHVS and CDR2 is FQNEAQ. Trimming pared 4 bases from V and 3 bases from J, leaving 13 bases between. The CDR3 extends over 15 amino acids. CDR3 nucleotides: TGTGCCAGCAGCTCAACAGGGACGAACAATCAGCCCCAGCATTTT. Translation: CASSSTGTNNQPQHF.

The rearrangement links TRBV6-1 to TRBJ2-7, with 8 bases aligning to TRBD1. Germline V CDR1 and CDR2: MNHNS, SASEGT. The length of the CDR3 is 15 residues. Trimming cost V 6 bases and J 1 base; bases outside gene matches: 8. CDR3 coding DNA: TGTGCCAGCAGAGTAGGACAGGGACTTTCCTACGAGCAGTACTTC. Translating it yields CASRVGQGLSYEQYF.

The rearrangement uses TRBV5-4 and TRBJ2-5; D not certain. V lost 1 base, J lost 3 bases, and 4 bases lay in between. This CDR3 comprises 12 residues. Germline CDR1 and CDR2: SGHNT and YYREEE (reference sequence). In DNA, the CDR3 is TGTGCCAGCAGCTTGCCAGAAGAGACCCAGTACTTC. Translating gives CASSLPEETQYF.

The chain is built from TRBV4-2 and TRBJ2-7; 10 bases map to TRBD2. Unmatched junction bases numbered 11, after V lost 0 bases and J lost 3 bases. This CDR3 has 18 amino acids. CDR1 is LGHNA and CDR2 is YNFKEQ in the germline V gene. The CDR3 protein is CASSQDIGERGGRYEQYF. DNA for the CDR3: TGTGCCAGCAGCCAAGATATTGGGGAGCGGGGGGGCCGCTACGAGCAGTACTTC.

This clone was observed a single time. This chain joins TRBV7-9 and TRBJ2-2; 11 bases map to TRBD1. After removal of 5 bases from V and 5 bases from J, the junction contained 7 bases not matched to a gene. CDR1 SEHNR and CDR2 FQNEAQ come from the germline V gene (reference sequence). This CDR3 is built from 16 residues. The CDR3 nucleotides read TGTGCCAGCAGCCCAGTCGGACAGGGGGCGACCGGGGAGCTGTTTTTT. It encodes CASSPVGQGATGELFF.

The chain links TRBV9 to TRBJ2-7; TRBD1 agrees at 10 bases. V gave up 7 bases and J gave up 2 bases; unmatched junction bases: 6. This CDR3 comprises 14 residues. Germline V gives CDR1 SGDLS, CDR2 YYNGEE. CDR3 DNA sequence: TGTGCCAGCTCTAGAGGACAGGGGGCCTACGAGCAGTACTTC. Protein: CASSRGQGAYEQYF.

J is TRBJ2-1 and V is TRBV4-1; TRBD2 agrees at 9 bases. Germline CDR1 is MGHRA and CDR2 is YSYEKL. J was trimmed by 2 bases and V by 4 bases; bases with no gene match: 15. The CDR3 contains 19 residues. The DNA of the CDR3 is TGCGCCAGCAGCCTGCGGGACTTACGCGGGGGGGCCCCCTACAATGAGCAGTTCTTC. This codes for CASSLRDLRGGAPYNEQFF.

The chain is built from TRBV5-6 and TRBJ2-4; perhaps TRBD1 as D (6 bases). Trimming cost V 5 bases and J 0 bases, with 18 bases left between them. CDR1 and CDR2 (germline): SGHDT, YYEEEE. CDR3 size: 17 residues. CDR3 protein: CASRYQQGRLAKNIQYF. CDR3 sequence (DNA): TGTGCCAGCAGATACCAACAGGGAAGGTTAGCCAAAAACATTCAGTACTTC.

The V gene is TRBV6-1, the J gene TRBJ2-5; D ambiguous. The CDR3 covers 13 residues. The germline CDR1 and CDR2 sequences are MNHNS and SASEGT. V shed 4 bases and J shed 0 bases, with 6 bases lying between them. This CDR3 reads CASSVENQETQYF. DNA for the CDR3: TGTGCCAGCAGTGTCGAGAACCAAGAGACCCAGTACTTC.

The V gene is TRBV25-1, the J gene TRBJ1-1; unclear D gene. Germline CDR1 MGHDK, CDR2 SYGVNS. Trimming pared 3 bases from V and 1 base from J, leaving 12 bases between. This CDR3 spans 15 amino acids. CDR3 residues: CASSDQTHGNTEAFF. CDR3 sequence (DNA): TGTGCCAGCAGTGACCAGACACACGGGAACACTGAAGCTTTCTTT.

The genes are TRBV19 and TRBJ1-2; D perhaps matches TRBD1 (6 bases). Deletions cut 1 base from V and 4 bases from J, with 16 bases between. CDR1 is LNHDA, CDR2 SQIVND, per germline (reference sequence). The length of the CDR3 is 16 residues. In nucleotides, the CDR3 is TGTGCCAGTAGTATAGTCACAGGGACCCGCGGCTATGGCTACACCTTC. Protein product: CASSIVTGTRGYGYTF.

This chain joins TRBV6-1 and TRBJ2-1; 8 positions match TRBD2. CDR3 length: 15 amino acids. CDR1 is MNHNS and CDR2 is SASEGT in the germline V gene. Unmatched junction bases numbered 5, after V lost 6 bases and J lost 1 base. The DNA for the CDR3 is TGTGCCAGCAGCTTAGCGGGGCGTTCCTACAATGAGCAGTTCTTC. It translates to CASSLAGRSYNEQFF.

This chain joins TRBV6-5 and TRBJ2-3, with TRBD2 matching over 10 bases. CDR1 MNHEY and CDR2 SVGAGI come from the germline V gene. Unmatched junction bases numbered 4, after V lost 4 bases and J lost 0 bases. The CDR3 has 16 amino acids. The CDR3 DNA follows: TGTGCCAGCAGTTCGGGACTAGCGTCTAGCACAGATACGCAGTATTTT. Translating gives CASSSGLASSTDTQYF.

The chain joins TRBV10-1 to TRBJ2-2; tentative D call: TRBD2 (6 bases). The V and J ends lost 2 bases and 3 bases respectively, with 10 bases between them. The CDR3 length is 15 residues. Germline V gives CDR1 WNHNN, CDR2 SYGVQD (reference sequence). The CDR3 sequence is CASSEGRRDTGELFF. The CDR3 nucleotides read TGCGCCAGCAGTGAGGGGAGGAGGGACACCGGGGAGCTGTTTTTT.

V and J are TRBV19 and TRBJ1-1; D is possibly TRBD1 (6 bases). Germline CDR1 LNHDA, CDR2 SQIVND (reference sequence). V lost 5 bases to trimming and J lost 11 bases, with 27 bases between them. The CDR3 sequence is 16 residues long. CDR3 sequence (DNA): TGTGCCAGTAGTCCGGACGGCGCCTCTAGGGCAGGGGTCGCTTTCTTT. Translated, it gives CASSPDGASRAGVAFF.

The CDR3 sequence is CASSGSERHTIYF. In DNA, the CDR3 is TGTGCCAGCTCGGGGTCCGAAAGGCACACCATATATTTT. The chain recombines TRBV6-6 with TRBJ1-3, with D unresolved. The germline CDR1 and CDR2 sequences are MNHNY and SVGAGI (reference sequence). The CDR3 spans 13 residues. V lost 8 bases, J lost 8 bases, and 16 bases lay in between.

The table lists this clone with a few counts. The rearrangement uses TRBV4-3 and TRBJ1-2; 7 bases line up with TRBD1. The germline V gene has CDR1 LGHNA and CDR2 YSLEER. The CDR3 runs 16 residues. V lost 4 bases, J lost 3 bases, and 11 bases stayed unmatched. This chain's CDR3 is CASSPTEGAEHYGYTF. In DNA form, the CDR3 reads TGCGCCAGCAGCCCTACGGAGGGGGCGGAACACTATGGCTACACCTTC.

The V and J genes are TRBV7-2 and TRBJ1-4, with no clear D. The germline CDR1 and CDR2 sequences are SGHTA and FQGNSA. This CDR3 has 14 residues. The V end was cut by 1 base, the J end by 4 bases, with 7 bases between. CDR3 nucleotides: TGTGCCAGCAGCTTAGTGGGGAGTAATGAAAAACTGTTTTTT. Translation gives CASSLVGSNEKLFF.

The chain combines TRBV7-3 with TRBJ2-3; no definite D call. V gave up 2 bases and J gave up 1 base, with 7 bases separating them. This CDR3 spans 14 amino acids. Germline CDR1 reads SGHTA; CDR2 reads FQGTGA. The CDR3 sequence: CASSLQVGTDTQYF. CDR3 nucleotides: TGTGCCAGCAGCTTACAGGTTGGCACAGATACGCAGTATTTT.